The clone carrying this TCR beta chain appeared once. Its specificity is not known. The data derive from a study of immune evolution from preneoplasia to lung adenocarcinoma. The CDR3 consists of 15 residues. V lost 0 bases and J 8 bases, leaving 12 bases between the germline ends. CDR1 is SGHRS and CDR2 is YFSETQ in the germline V gene. Findings and limits, study-wide: KRAS-mutant nodules had the highest T cell clonality.

The assay was immunoSEQ multiplex PCR, and TCRdb's table has in-frame clones only and misses some. The sample includes several thousand clones, 70% to 90% of them seen just once. The J gene is TRBJ1-6, the V gene TRBV5-1, with a tentative D call TRBD1 (5 bases). Sequences were obtained from FFPE minimally invasive lung adenocarcinoma tissue. The clonotype was recovered from a person aged 65-85 years with lung adenocarcinoma. The CDR3 sequence is CASSLVWGDDSPLHF. The CDR3 nucleotides are TGCGCCAGCAGCTTGGTTTGGGGGGACGATTCACCCCTCCACTTT.